This T cell receptor beta chain was retrieved from a study of cytomegalovirus exposure and HLA in healthy donors. This clone was found a few times. A multiplex PCR was run with 60 Vbeta primers and 13 Jbeta primers. Some clones are missing from TCRdb's copy, which holds only in-frame ones; the method was immunoSEQ multiplex PCR. The table lists about 86,000 clones, about two thirds of them singletons. In germline, CDR1 is SGHRS, CDR2 YFSETQ. The CDR3 consists of 13 residues. Between the trimmed V and J ends, which lost 4 bases and 2 bases, there was a span of 10 bases. This chain joins TRBV5-1 and TRBJ2-7; perhaps TRBD2 as D (5 bases). The sequenced sample consisted of PBMCs. This sequence originates from a man aged 55 to 70 in good health and CMV-seronegative. CDR3 sequence: CASSPRRTYEQYF. CDR3 nucleotide sequence: TGCGCCAGCAGCCCCAGGAGGACCTACGAGCAGTACTTC.